This T cell receptor (beta chain) is from a study of cytomegalovirus exposure and HLA in healthy donors. Notes on this clone: Its target is unknown.

Study-level points and caveats: As confirmed in vitro, a few CMV-associated chains were specific for CMV antigens. Associated with cytomegalovirus, according to the listing, were 150 to 200 TCR beta chains.

It was with 60 Vbeta and 13 Jbeta primers that the PCR ran. Assay used: immunoSEQ multiplex PCR; TCRdb lists only in-frame clones, some missing. The table records over 200,000 clones, around 89% of them present only once. The source is a young woman in good health and CMV-seronegative. The sample comprised PBMCs.

CDR3 amino acids: CASSVGGDEKLFF. CDR3 in DNA: TGTGCCAGCAGCGTAGGGGGGGATGAAAAACTGTTTTTT. V usage is TRBV9 and J usage is TRBJ1-4; a possible D gene is TRBD1 (5 bases). The V end was cut by 0 bases, the J end by 6 bases, with 6 bases between. This CDR3 comprises 13 residues. The germline V gene has CDR1 SGDLS and CDR2 YYNGEE.